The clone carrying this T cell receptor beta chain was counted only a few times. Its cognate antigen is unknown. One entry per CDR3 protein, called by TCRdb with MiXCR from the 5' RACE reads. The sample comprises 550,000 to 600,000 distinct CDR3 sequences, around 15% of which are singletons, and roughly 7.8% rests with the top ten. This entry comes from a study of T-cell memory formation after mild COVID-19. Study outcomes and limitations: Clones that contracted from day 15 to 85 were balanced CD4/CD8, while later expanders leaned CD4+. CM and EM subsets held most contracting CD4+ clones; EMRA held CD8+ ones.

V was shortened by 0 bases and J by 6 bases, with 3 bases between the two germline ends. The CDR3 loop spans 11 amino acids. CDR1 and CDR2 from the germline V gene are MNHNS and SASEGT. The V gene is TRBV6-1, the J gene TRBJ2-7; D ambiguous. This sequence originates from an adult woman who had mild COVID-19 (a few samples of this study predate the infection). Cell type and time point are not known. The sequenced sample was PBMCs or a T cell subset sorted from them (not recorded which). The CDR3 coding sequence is TGTGCCAGCAGTGAAGCGCCCGAGCAGTACTTC. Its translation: CASSEAPEQYF.